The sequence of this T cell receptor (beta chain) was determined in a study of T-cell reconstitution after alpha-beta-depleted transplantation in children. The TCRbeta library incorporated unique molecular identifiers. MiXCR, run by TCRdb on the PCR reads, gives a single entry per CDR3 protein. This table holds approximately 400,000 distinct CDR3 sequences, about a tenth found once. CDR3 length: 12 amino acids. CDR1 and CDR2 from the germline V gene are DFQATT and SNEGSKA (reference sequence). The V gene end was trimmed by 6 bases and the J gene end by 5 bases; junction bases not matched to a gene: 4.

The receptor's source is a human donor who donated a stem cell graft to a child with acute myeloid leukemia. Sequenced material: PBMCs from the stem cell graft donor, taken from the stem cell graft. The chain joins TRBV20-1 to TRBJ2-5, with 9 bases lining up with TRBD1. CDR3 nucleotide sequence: TGCAGTGCCGCCGACAGGGGGGAGACCCAGTACTTC. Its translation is CSAADRGETQYF.